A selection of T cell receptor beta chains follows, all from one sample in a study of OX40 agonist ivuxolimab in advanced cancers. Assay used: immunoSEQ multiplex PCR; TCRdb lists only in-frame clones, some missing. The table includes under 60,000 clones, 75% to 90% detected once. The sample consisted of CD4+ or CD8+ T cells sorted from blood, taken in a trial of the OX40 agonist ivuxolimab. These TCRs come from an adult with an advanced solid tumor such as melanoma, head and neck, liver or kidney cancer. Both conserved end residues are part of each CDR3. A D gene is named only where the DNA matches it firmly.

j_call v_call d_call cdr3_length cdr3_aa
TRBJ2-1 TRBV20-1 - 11 CSAPRGFGQFF
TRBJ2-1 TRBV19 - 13 CASSVVGPNEQFF
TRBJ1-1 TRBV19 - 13 CASSIGRNTEAFF
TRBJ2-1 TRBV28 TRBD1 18 CASSSMYRDREGYNEQFF
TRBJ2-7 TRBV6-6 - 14 CASSYMGQVNEQYF
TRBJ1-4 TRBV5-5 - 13 CASSLRGQLKLFF
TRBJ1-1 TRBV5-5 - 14 CASRAGVGDTEAFF
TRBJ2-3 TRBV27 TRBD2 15 CASSFGLAGADTQYF
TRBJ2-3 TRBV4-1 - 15 CASSPEAGWADTQYF
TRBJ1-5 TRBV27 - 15 CASSQGLGGNQPQHF
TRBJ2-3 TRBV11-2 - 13 CASSLFADYTQYF
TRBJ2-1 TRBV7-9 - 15 CASSLATGLYNEQFF
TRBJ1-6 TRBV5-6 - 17 CASSLAKWGTSGSPLHF
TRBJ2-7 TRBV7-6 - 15 CASSLAEGARDLQYF
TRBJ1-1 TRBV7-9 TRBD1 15 CASSLYGTGDTEAFF
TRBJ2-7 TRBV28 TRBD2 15 CASSFLLGGASEQYF
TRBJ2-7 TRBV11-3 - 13 CASSLPGSYEQYF
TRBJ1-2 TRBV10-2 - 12 CASMEGNYGYTF
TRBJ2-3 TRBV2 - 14 CASSQAGGSDTQYF
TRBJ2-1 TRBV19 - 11 CASTSGLEQFF
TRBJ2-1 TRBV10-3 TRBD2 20 CAIIPRIGLAGGRSYNEQFF
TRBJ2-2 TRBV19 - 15 CASSIMTGGTGELFF
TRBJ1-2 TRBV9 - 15 CASSGGEGLDYGYTF
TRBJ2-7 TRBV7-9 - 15 CASSRTDLYSYEQYF
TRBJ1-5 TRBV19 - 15 CASSTWDVSNQPQHF
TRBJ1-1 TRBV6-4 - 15 CASSASGEALAEAFF
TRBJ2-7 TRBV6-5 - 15 CASSYSTGSGYEQYF
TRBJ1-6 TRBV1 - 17 CTSSQASPRNKLSPLHF
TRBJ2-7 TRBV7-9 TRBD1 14 CASSPGQGAYEQYF
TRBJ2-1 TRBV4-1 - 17 CASSHHGAGSYYNEQFF
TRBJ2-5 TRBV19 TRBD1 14 CASSIYGTGETQYF
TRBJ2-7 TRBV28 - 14 CASSLFLGQDEQYF
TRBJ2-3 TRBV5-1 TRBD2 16 CASSLGLAGATDTQYF
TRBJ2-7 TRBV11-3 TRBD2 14 CASSLTSGSYEQYF
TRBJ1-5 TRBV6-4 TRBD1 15 CASPVGRGGNQPQHF
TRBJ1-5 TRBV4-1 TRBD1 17 CASSQDPTGLSNQPQHF
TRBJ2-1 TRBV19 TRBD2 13 CAAGGKGVQEQFF